A selection of T cell receptor beta chains follows, all from one sample in a study of somatic mutations in cytotoxic T cells in rheumatoid arthritis. The protocol was immunoSEQ multiplex PCR, while the TCRdb copy is restricted to in-frame clones and leaves out a portion. The sample comprises some 11,000 clones, roughly 71% of which are singletons, and roughly 34% rests with the top ten. The sample taken for sequencing was CD8+ T cells sorted from blood. These receptors were taken from an adult with rheumatoid arthritis. Both conserved end residues are part of each CDR3. A D gene is named only where the DNA matches it firmly. Clone size is not always given. Where it is, it says once, few, many or a class for expanded clones.

clone size | J gene | CDR3 length | D gene | V gene | CDR3 protein | CDR3 DNA
. | TRBJ2-7 | 16 | TRBD2 | TRBV6-1 | CASSEESAGGSYEQYF | TGTGCCAGCAGTGAAGAATCGGCGGGGGGATCCTACGAGCAGTACTTC
. | TRBJ2-7 | 14 | . | TRBV27 | CASRYRDGAYEQYF | TGTGCCAGCAGATACCGGGACGGAGCCTACGAGCAGTACTTC
. | TRBJ2-1 | 13 | . | TRBV19 | CASRTLGSHEQFF | TGTGCCAGTAGGACACTCGGCTCCCATGAGCAGTTCTTC
once | TRBJ1-1 | 15 | . | TRBV2 | CASSRPYREGTEAFF | TGTGCCAGCAGTAGACCTTACAGGGAGGGCACTGAAGCTTTCTTT
. | TRBJ2-7 | 17 | TRBD2 | TRBV7-8 | CASSPTSGGLSSYEQYF | TGTGCCAGCAGCCCTACTAGCGGGGGGCTTAGCTCCTACGAGCAGTACTTC
. | TRBJ2-5 | 16 | TRBD2 | TRBV6-1 | CASSGWTSGAQETQYF | TGTGCCAGCAGTGGTTGGACTAGCGGAGCGCAAGAGACCCAGTACTTC
. | TRBJ1-5 | 15 | . | TRBV6-1 | CASSEAQFIHQPQHF | TGTGCCAGCAGTGAGGCACAGTTTATCCATCAGCCCCAGCATTTT
. | TRBJ1-2 | 13 | . | TRBV19 | CATVAGVAYGYTF | TGTGCCACCGTCGCGGGGGTGGCCTATGGCTACACCTTC
. | TRBJ2-3 | 17 | TRBD2 | TRBV5-8 | CASSSGTSGGNEDTQYF | TGTGCCAGCAGCTCCGGGACTAGCGGGGGCAATGAAGATACGCAGTATTTT
few | TRBJ1-5 | 14 | . | TRBV2 | CASTKGFGNQPQHF | TGTGCCAGCACCAAAGGGTTTGGCAATCAGCCCCAGCATTTT
few | TRBJ2-7 | 14 | . | TRBV5-5 | CASSLAQGSYEQYF | TGTGCCAGCAGCCTGGCACAGGGTTCATACGAGCAGTACTTC
few | TRBJ2-3 | 12 | . | TRBV4-2 | CASSQDELGQYF | TGTGCCAGCAGCCAAGATGAGTTAGGGCAGTATTTT
. | TRBJ1-1 | 15 | . | TRBV11-2 | CASSLGAVRNTEAFF | TGTGCCAGCAGCTTAGGTGCGGTTCGGAACACTGAAGCTTTCTTT
. | TRBJ1-1 | 15 | . | TRBV10-3 | CAAKEPGLSDTEAFF | TGTGCCGCCAAGGAACCGGGACTAAGTGACACTGAAGCTTTCTTT
. | TRBJ1-1 | 13 | TRBD1 | TRBV6-6 | CASSYGLTGEAFF | TGTGCCAGCAGTTACGGGTTGACAGGGGAGGCTTTCTTT
. | TRBJ1-1 | 11 | . | TRBV20-1 | CSAPRGTFDFF | TGCAGTGCGCCGAGAGGGACATTCGATTTCTTT
. | TRBJ1-1 | 13 | . | TRBV11-3 | CASRGPGAAEAFF | TGTGCCAGCAGAGGCCCCGGGGCGGCTGAAGCTTTCTTT
. | TRBJ1-1 | 15 | TRBD1 | TRBV5-4 | CASSLGRGLGTEAFF | TGTGCCAGCAGCTTGGGAAGGGGGCTGGGCACTGAAGCTTTCTTT
. | TRBJ2-7 | 15 | . | TRBV2 | CASSGHTGFPYEQYF | TGTGCCAGCAGTGGTCACACGGGCTTCCCGTACGAGCAGTACTTC
few | TRBJ2-7 | 14 | . | TRBV28 | CASSFRQLTYEQYF | TGTGCCAGCAGTTTCCGGCAGTTGACCTACGAGCAGTACTTC
. | TRBJ2-3 | 15 | TRBD2 | TRBV4-3 | CASSPARGGLATQYF | TGCGCCAGCAGCCCCGCGCGGGGGGGGTTAGCTACGCAGTATTTT
. | TRBJ2-7 | 14 | . | TRBV19 | CASSNNRDNYEQYF | TGTGCCAGTAGTAATAACCGGGACAACTACGAGCAGTACTTC
. | TRBJ2-3 | 15 | . | TRBV4-1 | CASRWTAGTTDTQYF | TGCGCCAGCCGCTGGACAGCTGGCACAACAGATACGCAGTATTTT
. | TRBJ1-1 | 16 | . | TRBV6-6 | CASSHPLGRGSTEAFF | TGTGCCAGCAGTCACCCCTTGGGTCGGGGGAGCACTGAAGCTTTCTTT
. | TRBJ2-7 | 14 | TRBD2 | TRBV4-2 | CASSLGGSSYEQYF | TGTGCCAGCAGCTTGGGGGGGAGTTCCTACGAGCAGTACTTC
. | TRBJ2-2 | 14 | . | TRBV7-3 | CASSLFAVPGELFF | TGTGCCAGCAGCTTATTCGCGGTCCCCGGGGAGCTGTTTTTT
. | TRBJ1-4 | 15 | . | TRBV5-1 | CASSLFGGDAEKLFF | TGCGCCAGCAGCTTGTTTGGAGGGGATGCGGAAAAACTGTTTTTT
. | TRBJ1-2 | 11 | . | TRBV20-1 | CSAVLGNGYTF | TGCAGTGCTGTTCTCGGGAATGGCTACACCTTC
. | TRBJ2-3 | 17 | TRBD2 | TRBV11-2 | CASSSELAGASTDTQYF | TGTGCCAGCAGCTCCGAACTAGCGGGGGCTTCCACAGATACGCAGTATTTT
few | TRBJ2-7 | 16 | TRBD1 | TRBV18 | CASSRSPTGDSYEQYF | TGTGCCAGCTCACGATCCCCCACAGGGGACTCCTACGAGCAGTACTTC
. | TRBJ1-1 | 15 | . | TRBV14 | CASSQDVGSATEAFF | TGTGCCAGCAGCCAAGATGTCGGGTCAGCAACGGAAGCTTTCTTT
. | TRBJ1-1 | 14 | . | TRBV6-5 | CASMWGLGNTEAFF | TGTGCCAGCATGTGGGGCCTGGGGAACACTGAAGCTTTCTTT
. | TRBJ1-1 | 17 | . | TRBV27 | CASSLSTGHFWNTEAFF | TGTGCCAGCAGTTTATCGACGGGACACTTCTGGAACACTGAAGCTTTCTTT
. | TRBJ2-5 | 15 | . | TRBV21-1 | CASSKARGHKETQYF | TGTGCCAGCAGCAAAGCCAGGGGGCATAAAGAGACCCAGTACTTC
. | TRBJ2-1 | 15 | TRBD2 | TRBV7-9 | CASSGGTSGYNEQFF | TGTGCCAGCAGCGGAGGGACTAGCGGATACAATGAGCAGTTCTTC
. | TRBJ2-3 | 15 | TRBD2 | TRBV11-3 | CASSFIAGLPDTQYF | TGTGCCAGCAGCTTTATAGCGGGGTTACCAGATACGCAGTATTTT
few | TRBJ2-1 | 15 | TRBD2 | TRBV4-1 | CASSQLAGGNYEQFF | TGCGCCAGCAGCCAACTAGCGGGGGGGAACTATGAGCAGTTCTTC
. | TRBJ1-1 | 11 | . | TRBV19 | CASSISLGLFF | TGTGCCAGTAGTATATCACTCGGGCTCTTCTTT
. | TRBJ2-2 | 15 | TRBD2 | TRBV11-2 | CASSLSAGETGELFF | TGTGCCAGCAGCTTGTCAGCGGGGGAGACCGGGGAGCTGTTTTTT
few | TRBJ1-2 | 15 | . | TRBV7-9 | CASSLEWAAPDGYTF | TGTGCCAGCAGCTTAGAGTGGGCAGCGCCGGATGGCTACACCTTC
. | TRBJ2-6 | 17 | TRBD1 | TRBV5-6 | CASSDRDRASGANVLTF | TGTGCCAGCAGCGACCGGGACAGAGCCTCTGGGGCCAACGTCCTGACTTTC
few | TRBJ1-5 | 14 | TRBD1 | TRBV7-8 | CASSQDRDRFSQHF | TGTGCCAGCAGCCAGGACAGGGACCGGTTCTCCCAGCATTTT
. | TRBJ2-3 | 14 | . | TRBV5-4 | CASSLPGSTDTQYF | TGTGCCAGCAGCTTGCCGGGATCCACAGATACGCAGTATTTT
. | TRBJ2-3 | 12 | . | TRBV13 | CASREGEDTQYF | TGTGCCAGCAGGGAGGGGGAGGATACGCAGTATTTT
. | TRBJ1-1 | 15 | . | TRBV9 | CASSVGGSMNTEAFF | TGTGCCAGCAGCGTAGGTGGGTCGATGAACACTGAAGCTTTCTTT
. | TRBJ2-5 | 18 | TRBD2 | TRBV7-9 | CASSDSTLAGGPRETQYF | TGTGCCAGCAGCGACTCCACTCTAGCGGGGGGGCCTAGGGAGACCCAGTACTTC